One sample yielded the 6 T cell receptor beta chains listed below, sequenced in a study of blood T cell repertoires in COVID-19. The table came from immunoSEQ multiplex PCR; TCRdb's copy has only in-frame clones and leaves some out. The sample shows about 480,000 clones, 89% of them seen only once. What was sequenced was peripheral blood. The receptor source for this set is a man between 18 and 35 years old with COVID-19, enrolled during active disease.

CDR3 in amino acids: CASSRLAGGYYEQYF. Here the CDR3 DNA reads TGTGCCAGCAGTCGACTAGCGGGAGGGTACTACGAGCAGTACTTC. The genes are TRBV6-5 and TRBJ2-7, with 14 positions matching TRBD2. Trimming cost V 5 bases and J 3 bases; bases outside gene matches: 3. CDR3 length equals 15 residues. Germline V lookup: CDR1 MNHEY, CDR2 SVGAGI.

The V and J genes are TRBV18 and TRBJ2-5; 9 bases map to TRBD2. After removal of 4 bases from V and 2 bases from J, the junction contained 2 bases not matched to a gene. CDR1 and CDR2 (germline): KGHSH, LQKENI. This CDR3 region has 14 residues. The CDR3 loop reads CASSLTSGQETQYF. CDR3 DNA: TGTGCCAGCTCACTTACTAGCGGGCAAGAGACCCAGTACTTC.

This clone was recorded a few times. The genes are TRBV20-1 and TRBJ2-7, with TRBD1 matching 10 bases. The CDR3 spans 16 residues. The germline gives CDR1 DFQATT, CDR2 SNEGSKA (reference sequence). Trimming cost V 3 bases and J 2 bases; bases outside gene matches: 10. CDR3 in DNA: TGCAGTGCTAGTGATCTCCGGGACAGGGGAACCTACGAGCAGTACTTC. It is translated as CSASDLRDRGTYEQYF.

The chain employs TRBV7-9 and TRBJ2-2; 7 bases are a match to TRBD1. The CDR3 loop spans 16 amino acids. Germline V gives CDR1 SEHNR, CDR2 FQNEAQ (reference sequence). J was trimmed by 7 bases and V by 2 bases; bases with no gene match: 10. The CDR3 DNA reads as TGTGCCAGCAGCTTACTGCAGGGGGAAAGAGGCGGGGAGCTGTTTTTT. This sequence encodes CASSLLQGERGGELFF.

This chain joins TRBV5-1 and TRBJ2-5; D not resolved. This CDR3 is built from 11 residues. Trimming removed 4 bases from V and 3 bases from J, with 4 bases in between. Germline V gene sequence: CDR1 SGHRS, CDR2 YFSETQ. The CDR3 loop is CASSEEETQYF. The CDR3, as DNA: TGCGCCAGCAGCGAGGAAGAGACCCAGTACTTC. Complete variable domain (other parts from reference TRBV5-1 and TRBJ2-5): KAGVTQTPRYLIKTRGQQVTLSCSPISGHRSVSWYQQTPGQGLQFLFEYFSETQRNKGNFPGRFSGRQFSNSRSEMNVSTLELGDSALYLCASSEEETQYFGPGTRLLVL.

A single count supports this clone. The chain couples TRBV3-1 (or the pseudogene TRBV3-2) to TRBJ2-2; TRBD2 agrees at 10 bases. The V segment lost 0 bases and the J segment 6 bases; nucleotides outside the gene matches: 7. This CDR3 comprises 17 residues. CDR1 is LGHDT, CDR2 YNNKEL, per germline (reference sequence). The CDR3 DNA reads as TGTGCCAGCAGCCAAGAAGGAGGGCTAGCGGGAGCCGGGGAGCTGTTTTTT. Its translation: CASSQEGGLAGAGELFF.